The sample holds one count of the clone carrying this TCR beta chain. Antigen specificity is unknown. These data belong to a study of blood T cells in healthy people across ages. The individuals who served as donors were healthy Caucasians living in Russia, aged roughly 6 to 95. Together with a sample-barcoded 5' primer, a J-beta primer mix was included in a second PCR lasting about 7 to 12 cycles. TCRdb passed the 5' RACE reads through MiXCR, listing each CDR3 protein once. The sample contains 550,000 to 650,000 distinct CDR3 sequences, under 30% of which appear only once. Study-level points and caveats: Percentage of naive T cells showed a strong correlation with TCR beta diversity.

The TCR comes from a woman aged 80 or over in good health. The material sequenced was blood.

This chain's CDR3 is CASTLGQGANGELFF. In nucleotides, the CDR3 is TGTGCCAGTACCCTGGGACAGGGGGCAAACGGGGAGCTGTTTTTT. The V gene is TRBV19, the J gene TRBJ2-2; the match to TRBD1 covers 12 bases. The trim removed 7 bases at V and 7 bases at J, leaving 7 bases unmatched. Germline CDR1 is LNHDA and CDR2 is SQIVND (reference sequence). The CDR3 spans 15 residues.